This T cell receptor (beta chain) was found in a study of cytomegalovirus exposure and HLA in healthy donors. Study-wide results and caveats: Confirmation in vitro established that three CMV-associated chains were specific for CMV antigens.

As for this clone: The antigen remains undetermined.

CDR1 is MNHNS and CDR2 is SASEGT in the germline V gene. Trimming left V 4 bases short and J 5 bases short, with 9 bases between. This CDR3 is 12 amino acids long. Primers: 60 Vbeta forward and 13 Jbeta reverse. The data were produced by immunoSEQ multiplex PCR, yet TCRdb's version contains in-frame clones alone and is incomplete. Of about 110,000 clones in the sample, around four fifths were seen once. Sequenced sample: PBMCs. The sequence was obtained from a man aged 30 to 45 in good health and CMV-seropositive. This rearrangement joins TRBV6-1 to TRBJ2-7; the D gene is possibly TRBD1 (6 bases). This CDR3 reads CASSGQDNEQYF. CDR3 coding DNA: TGTGCCAGCAGTGGACAGGATAACGAGCAGTACTTC.